This record concerns one TCR beta chain sequence. Authors' methods: Counts of nucleated cells, estimated from reference gene primer amplification, were obtained. Libraries were prepared by immunoSEQ multiplex PCR; TCRdb keeps only in-frame clonotypes and omits some of them. V, J and clone size were drawn from that table, and D and trimming were deduced from the DNA. Of hundreds of thousands of clones in the sample, approximately 87% are singletons; the top ten hold under 6.5%. The data were obtained in a study of blood T cell repertoires in COVID-19. Study information: Spain, Italy and the United States supplied samples that represented acute and convalescent COVID-19. T cells, B-cell-depleted T cells, or PBMCs supplied cDNA or gDNA.

Seattle patients were enrolled during active infection and followed longitudinally. Germline lookup yields CDR1 SGHRS and CDR2 YFSETQ. Trimming took 4 bases from V and 6 from J; bases not matched to a gene: 3. There are 13 residues in the CDR3. J is TRBJ2-1 and V is TRBV5-1; 8 bases are a match to TRBD2. This receptor was taken from a woman in her forties or fifties with COVID-19, enrolled during active disease. The sequencing sample was made of peripheral blood. In nucleotides, the CDR3 is TGCGCCAGCAGCGGGACTAGGATCAATGAGCAGTTCTTC. Amino acids: CASSGTRINEQFF. The full variable domain, its missing parts supplied by reference TRBV5-1 and TRBJ2-1, is KAGVTQTPRYLIKTRGQQVTLSCSPISGHRSVSWYQQTPGQGLQFLFEYFSETQRNKGNFPGRFSGRQFSNSRSEMNVSTLELGDSALYLCASSGTRINEQFFGPGTRLTVL.